The 22 T cell receptor beta chains below were found in one sample sequenced in a study of blood T cell repertoires in COVID-19. The data were produced by immunoSEQ multiplex PCR, yet TCRdb's version contains in-frame clones alone and is incomplete. This sample has 80,000 to 100,000 clones; roughly 82% occur once, and the top ten carry 11%. Material: peripheral blood. Receptors originate from a man between 65 and 80 years old with active or convalescent COVID-19.

This clone has only one observation. V is TRBV6-5 and J is TRBJ1-5; D unclear. V lost 0 bases to trimming and J lost 4 bases, with 13 bases between them. CDR1 and CDR2 from the germline V gene are MNHEY and SVGAGI. The CDR3 extends over 16 amino acids. In DNA form, the CDR3 reads TGTGCCAGCAGTTACTCGATCGCGAACCCAAATCAGCCCCAGCATTTT. It codes for CASSYSIANPNQPQHF.

The genes are TRBV30 and TRBJ2-3; 10 bases match TRBD2. The CDR3 length is 14 residues. V lost 5 bases and J lost 6; bases outside the gene matches: 8. The germline CDR1 and CDR2 sequences are GTSNPN and SVGIG (reference sequence). In nucleotides, the CDR3 is TGTGCCTGGGAGAGCGGGGGGGCAGTGGATACGCAGTATTTT. Translated: CAWESGGAVDTQYF.

The chain's CDR3 is CASRRGGNTGELFF. The CDR3 DNA follows: TGTGCCAGTAGGAGGGGGGGCAACACCGGGGAGCTGTTTTTT. The J gene is TRBJ2-2, the V gene TRBV19; a weak D match, TRBD2 (7 bases). This CDR3 region has 14 residues. Germline CDR1 reads LNHDA; CDR2 reads SQIVND (reference sequence). Trimming took 6 bases from V and 2 from J, leaving 10 bases between them.

The gene calls are TRBV7-3 and TRBJ2-2; 7 nucleotides align to TRBD1. With 5 bases clipped from V and 5 bases from J, the junction kept 5 bases outside the gene matches. CDR3 length: 14 residues. Germline V CDR1 and CDR2: SGHTA, FQGTGA. CDR3 DNA: TGTGCCAGCAGCGCCTACAGGGGAACCGGGGAGCTGTTTTTT. Translating it yields CASSAYRGTGELFF.

The genes are TRBV11-2 and TRBJ2-1, with a possible D match to TRBD1 (6 bases). The germline V gene encodes CDR1 SGHAT and CDR2 FQNNGV. The CDR3 is 15 amino acids. Trimming took off 5 bases at V and 7 bases at J, with 18 bases between the two ends. CDR3 coding DNA: TGTGCCAGCAGCGGACGCAGGACAGTGCAGAATGAGCAGTTCTTC. This encodes CASSGRRTVQNEQFF.

The chain links TRBV29-1 to TRBJ2-5; 8 bases are a match to TRBD1. The CDR3 has 13 amino acids. Germline CDR1 reads SQVTM; CDR2 reads ANQGSEA. V shed 7 bases, J shed 5 bases, and the junction held 9 bases outside the gene matches. This CDR3 is CSARTGSGETQYF. The CDR3 DNA sequence: TGCAGCGCCCGGACAGGGAGCGGCGAGACCCAGTACTTC.

The V gene is TRBV27, the J gene TRBJ1-2; TRBD1 might be the D (5 bases). The CDR3 extends over 13 amino acids. Trimming stripped 5 bases from V and 3 bases from J, with 10 bases between. Per the germline V gene, CDR1 is MNHEY and CDR2 is SMNVEV (reference sequence). The CDR3 loop reads CASSRRVDYGYTF. CDR3 nucleotide sequence: TGTGCCAGCAGTCGCAGGGTGGACTATGGCTACACCTTC.

The chain couples TRBV5-5 to TRBJ2-7; 7 bases agree with TRBD1. CDR3 length: 14 amino acids. Germline-derived CDR1 and CDR2 are SGHKS and YYEKEE (reference sequence). After removal of 1 base from V and 6 bases from J, the junction contained 7 bases not matched to a gene. This CDR3 is CASSLIGTASEQYF. In nucleotides, the CDR3 is TGTGCCAGCAGCTTGATCGGGACAGCTTCCGAGCAGTACTTC.

The J gene is TRBJ1-4, the V gene TRBV19; 8 nucleotides match TRBD1. Trimming at V came to 7 bases and at J to 8 bases, leaving 6 bases not matched to a gene. This CDR3 comprises 13 residues. Germline CDR1 LNHDA, CDR2 SQIVND (reference sequence). The CDR3 reads CASKDRVREKLFF. CDR3 bases: TGTGCCAGTAAGGACAGGGTCCGGGAAAAACTGTTTTTT.

This clone is a singleton in its sample. V and J are TRBV5-6 and TRBJ1-3, with unresolved D. Germline V gene data show CDR1 as SGHDT and CDR2 as YYEEEE. CDR3 length equals 13 residues. V dropped 1 base and J dropped 2 bases, with 4 bases sitting between them. The CDR3 nucleotides read TGTGCCAGCAGCTTGACAGCTGGAAACACCATATATTTT. Protein sequence: CASSLTAGNTIYF.

The chain carries TRBV11-3 and TRBJ1-1; tentatively, D is TRBD1 (6 bases). Germline-derived CDR1 and CDR2 are SGHNT and YENEEA. Trimming took off 6 bases at V and 1 base at J, with 15 bases between the two ends. The CDR3 has 15 residues. For the CDR3, the DNA is TGTGCCAGCAGTCGCGAGTTAGGGGGGAACACTGAAGCTTTCTTT. Amino acid sequence: CASSRELGGNTEAFF.

This clone appeared a few times. V and J are TRBV4-2 and TRBJ2-7; 11 bases agree with TRBD2. CDR3 length: 19 residues. The V gene end was trimmed by 2 bases and the J gene end by 7 bases; junction bases not matched to a gene: 19. CDR1 is LGHNA and CDR2 is YNFKEQ in the germline V gene. CDR3 nucleotides: TGTGCCAGCAGCCAACAACTCCTGTCATCTAGCGGGGGGTCAGATGAGCAGTACTTC. It is translated as CASSQQLLSSSGGSDEQYF.

The chain has TRBV5-1 and TRBJ1-6; 8 nucleotides agree with TRBD1. The CDR3 has 15 residues. J gave up 5 bases and V 2 bases, and 3 bases lay outside the gene matches. Germline CDR1 is SGHRS and CDR2 is YFSETQ. The CDR3 protein is CASSLQGGNNSPLHF. The CDR3 coding sequence is TGCGCCAGCAGCTTACAGGGGGGGAATAATTCACCCCTCCACTTT.

This clone occurred a few times. J is TRBJ1-4 and V is TRBV7-9; tentatively, D is TRBD1 (6 bases). Per the germline V gene, CDR1 is SEHNR and CDR2 is FQNEAQ (reference sequence). This CDR3 spans 15 amino acids. V was pared by 5 bases and J by 8 bases, with 18 bases between. The DNA for the CDR3 is TGTGCCAGCAGCCCACCCCTACAGGGAGGGGAAAAACTGTTTTTT. This gives the protein CASSPPLQGGEKLFF.

The CDR3 DNA reads TGTGCCAGCAGCGAATCGAGACAGGGAAGCTACGAGCAGTACTTC. As protein: CASSESRQGSYEQYF. The V and J genes are TRBV7-9 and TRBJ2-7; 7 bases match TRBD1. Germline V CDR1 and CDR2: SEHNR, FQNEAQ (reference sequence). V dropped 5 bases and J dropped 3; count of bases not matched to a gene: 10. The CDR3 contains 15 residues.

V usage is TRBV27 and J usage is TRBJ2-5; 10 bases are a match to TRBD2. Per the germline V gene, CDR1 is MNHEY and CDR2 is SMNVEV (reference sequence). J gave up 5 bases and V 4 bases, and 7 bases lay outside the gene matches. This CDR3 region has 15 residues. CDR3 sequence (DNA): TGTGCCAGCAGTTCCCAGCGGGGGGGCCTGGAGACCCAGTACTTC. Amino acid sequence: CASSSQRGGLETQYF.

The J gene is TRBJ1-6, the V gene TRBV6-6; possibly TRBD1 for D (5 bases). Trimming shortened V by 5 bases and J by 2 bases, and 7 bases separated the two germline ends. The germline V gene has CDR1 MNHNY and CDR2 SVGAGI (reference sequence). This CDR3 contains 14 residues. The CDR3, as DNA: TGTGCCAGCAGTAGGACACCCTATAATTCACCCCTCCACTTT. Translation gives CASSRTPYNSPLHF.

The chain employs TRBV6-2 or TRBV6-3 and TRBJ1-2; unclear D gene. Germline lookup yields CDR1 MNHEY and CDR2 SVGEGT. V was trimmed by 2 bases and J by 7 bases, leaving 5 bases between them. The CDR3 extends over 11 amino acids. The CDR3 coding sequence is TGTGCCAGCAGTTACGTCAGTGGCTACACCTTC. It codes for CASSYVSGYTF.

The V call is TRBV11-2, the J call TRBJ2-3, with 8 bases aligning to TRBD1. Germline V gene data show CDR1 as SGHAT and CDR2 as FQNNGV. The CDR3 spans 16 residues. V lost 3 bases, J lost 0 bases, and 5 bases stayed unmatched. This chain's CDR3 is CASSFQGATSTDTQYF. The CDR3 nucleotides read TGTGCCAGCAGCTTCCAGGGGGCAACTAGCACAGATACGCAGTATTTT.

The chain links TRBV6-5 to TRBJ1-5; D is perhaps TRBD1 (6 bases). Germline CDR1 is MNHEY and CDR2 is SVGAGI. Trimming removed 5 bases at V and 7 bases at J, with 12 bases between. The CDR3 contains 13 residues. Here the CDR3 DNA reads TGTGCCAGCAGTCCCACAGGGAACCAGCCCCAGCATTTT. Its protein product is CASSPTGNQPQHF.

The DNA of the CDR3 is TGTGCCACCTCACCCCAGATGAACACTGAAGCTTTCTTT. Protein sequence: CATSPQMNTEAFF. The chain links TRBV27 to TRBJ1-1; no reliable D call. CDR1 and CDR2 from the germline V gene are MNHEY and SMNVEV (reference sequence). V was cut by 10 bases and J by 0 bases, with 12 bases left in between. The CDR3 contains 13 residues.

The chain joins TRBV23-1 to TRBJ2-3; TRBD2 is a possible D gene (6 bases). TRBV23-1 is given ORF status, its function remaining uncertain. This CDR3 region has 15 residues. Trimming took off 4 bases at V and 3 bases at J, with 14 bases between the two ends. The CDR3 region has the DNA TGCGCCAGCAGTCCCCGGGTAGCGGCGACAGATACGCAGTATTTT. Its translation is CASSPRVAATDTQYF.